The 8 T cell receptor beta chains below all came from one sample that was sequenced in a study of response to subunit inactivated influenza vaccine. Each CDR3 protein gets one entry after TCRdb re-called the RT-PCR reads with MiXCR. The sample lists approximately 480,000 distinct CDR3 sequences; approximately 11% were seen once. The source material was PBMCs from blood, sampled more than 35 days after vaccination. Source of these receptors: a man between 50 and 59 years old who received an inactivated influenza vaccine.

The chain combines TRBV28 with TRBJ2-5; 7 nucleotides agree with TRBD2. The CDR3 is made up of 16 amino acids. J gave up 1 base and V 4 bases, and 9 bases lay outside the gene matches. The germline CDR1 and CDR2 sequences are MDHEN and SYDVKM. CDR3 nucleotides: TGTGCCAGCAGTTCCCTAGCGGCTCGCCCCCAAGAGACCCAGTACTTC. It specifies CASSSLAARPQETQYF.

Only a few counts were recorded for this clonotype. The CDR3 nucleotides read TGCAGTGCGCAGACTCTAGCGGGGGTTTTAGAGACCCAGTACTTC. This codes for CSAQTLAGVLETQYF. The chain has TRBV20-1 and TRBJ2-5, with TRBD2 matching 10 bases. J lost 4 bases, V lost 6 bases, and 11 bases had no gene match. Germline V gene sequence: CDR1 DFQATT, CDR2 SNEGSKA (reference sequence). The CDR3 covers 15 residues.

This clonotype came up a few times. The CDR3 bases are TGTGCCAGCAGTAACAGACTAGCGGGAGTTCAAGAGACCCAGTACTTC. Translation: CASSNRLAGVQETQYF. The V call is TRBV2, the J call TRBJ2-5; 12 positions match TRBD2. The J segment lost 2 bases and the V segment lost 5 bases, leaving 6 bases of the junction unmatched. The CDR3 length is 16 residues. Germline V gives CDR1 SNHLY, CDR2 FYNNEI.

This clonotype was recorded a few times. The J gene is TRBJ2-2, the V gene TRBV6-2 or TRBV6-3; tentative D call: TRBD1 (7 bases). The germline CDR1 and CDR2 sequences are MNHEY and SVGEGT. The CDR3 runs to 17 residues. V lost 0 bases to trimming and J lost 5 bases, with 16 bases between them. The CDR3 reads CASSYSGGRSGTGELFF. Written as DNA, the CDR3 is TGTGCCAGCAGTTACTCAGGGGGCCGCAGCGGGACCGGGGAGCTGTTTTTT.

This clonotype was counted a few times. CDR3 sequence (DNA): TGCAGTGCTAGGGAGGGACAGCTCCAAGAGACCCAGTACTTC. Protein product: CSAREGQLQETQYF. The chain employs TRBV20-1 and TRBJ2-5, with D tentatively TRBD1 (7 bases). The CDR3 is 14 residues long. Germline V CDR1 and CDR2: DFQATT, SNEGSKA (reference sequence). Trimming cost V 3 bases and J 1 base, with 12 bases left between them.

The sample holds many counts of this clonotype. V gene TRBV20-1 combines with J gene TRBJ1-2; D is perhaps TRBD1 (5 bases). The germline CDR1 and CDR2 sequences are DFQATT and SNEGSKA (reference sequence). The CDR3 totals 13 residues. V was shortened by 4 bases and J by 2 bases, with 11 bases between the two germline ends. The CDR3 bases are TGCAGTGCTACCCATAAGGGGAACTATGGCTACACCTTC. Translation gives CSATHKGNYGYTF.

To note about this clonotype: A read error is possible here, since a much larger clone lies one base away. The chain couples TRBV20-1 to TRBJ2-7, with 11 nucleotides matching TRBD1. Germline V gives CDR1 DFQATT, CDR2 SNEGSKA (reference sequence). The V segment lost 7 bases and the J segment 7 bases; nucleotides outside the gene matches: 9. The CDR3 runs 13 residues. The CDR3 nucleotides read TGCAGTGTGCCCGGGACAGGGGGACTTGAGCAGTACTTC. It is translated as CSVPGTGGLEQYF.

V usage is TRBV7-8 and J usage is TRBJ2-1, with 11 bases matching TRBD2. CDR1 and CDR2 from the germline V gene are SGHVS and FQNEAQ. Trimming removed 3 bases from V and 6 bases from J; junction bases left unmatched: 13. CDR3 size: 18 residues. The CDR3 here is CASSFSRELAGGINEQFF. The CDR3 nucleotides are TGTGCCAGCAGCTTTAGCAGGGAGTTAGCGGGAGGGATCAATGAGCAGTTCTTC.